Many counts were recorded for the clone carrying this T cell receptor beta chain. Time point: pre-sensitization, week 0. Treatment defined: therapeutic diphenylcyclopropenone sensitization with weekly scalp DPC. This specimen belongs to a study of human T cells and chemical hapten exposure. CDR1 and CDR2 (germline): DFQATT, SNEGSKA (reference sequence). Trimming took off 5 bases at V and 2 bases at J, with 13 bases between the two ends. This CDR3 is built from 13 residues. Using its own MiXCR run on the RACE reads, TCRdb lists one record per CDR3 protein. The sample consists of about 380,000 distinct CDR3 sequences, 4% to 6% of them appearing once.

The chain carries TRBV20-1 and TRBJ2-7, with D perhaps assigned TRBD1 or TRBD2 (6 bases each). The sample consisted of whole blood, taken in connection with sensitization to the hapten diphenylcyclopropenone (DPC). This clonotype was sampled from a woman aged 45-59 years with alopecia areata. Some clones in this sample may be carry-over from other donors' samples. CDR3 nucleotides: TGCAGTGCTTCGTCGGGGGCAACCTACGAGCAGTACTTC. It yields the protein CSASSGATYEQYF.